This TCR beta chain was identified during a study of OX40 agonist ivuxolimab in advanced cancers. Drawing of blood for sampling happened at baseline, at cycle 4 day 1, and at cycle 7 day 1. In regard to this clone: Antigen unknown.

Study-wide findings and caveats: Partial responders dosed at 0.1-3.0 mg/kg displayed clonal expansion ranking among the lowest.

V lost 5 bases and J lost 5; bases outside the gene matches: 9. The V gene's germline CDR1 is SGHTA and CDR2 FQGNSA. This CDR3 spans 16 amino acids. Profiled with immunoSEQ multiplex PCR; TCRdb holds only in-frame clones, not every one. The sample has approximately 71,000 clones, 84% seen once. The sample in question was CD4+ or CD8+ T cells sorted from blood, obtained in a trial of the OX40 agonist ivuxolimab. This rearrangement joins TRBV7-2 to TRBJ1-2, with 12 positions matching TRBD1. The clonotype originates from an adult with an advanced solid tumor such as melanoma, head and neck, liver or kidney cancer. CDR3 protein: CASSPRDRGRGYGYTF. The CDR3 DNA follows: TGTGCCAGCAGCCCTCGGGACAGGGGGCGTGGGTATGGCTACACCTTC.